Below, 25 T cell receptor beta chains from the same sample are listed, as sequenced in a study of shared clonotypes between healthy human individuals (dated by TCRdb to 2018 to 2021). Libraries were constructed by the immunoSEQ multiplex PCR assay. TCRdb re-hosts the immuneACCESS table, in-frame sequences only. Its copies lack some clones; in the studies checked, an unresolved V gene accounts for under half of them, and the cause for the rest is not known. The sample contains approximately 740,000 clones, roughly 70% of them found a single time. In total, the top ten clones hold under 2% of the sample. Source material: memory CD4+ T cells sorted from blood. The sample's cell subset or site, from its label and the paper: CD45RA-negative fraction. These receptors all come from a woman aged 25 to 39 in good health.

The chain joins TRBV7-9 to TRBJ2-3; D possibly corresponds to TRBD2 (6 bases). V was pared by 3 bases and J by 4 bases, with 17 bases between. The V gene's germline CDR1 is SEHNR and CDR2 FQNEAQ (reference sequence). The CDR3 is 16 residues long. The CDR3 spells CASSFSTGEGADTQYF. The CDR3 DNA reads TGTGCCAGCAGCTTTTCGACGGGAGAAGGAGCAGATACGCAGTATTTT.

The chain combines TRBV5-4 with TRBJ2-1, with a weak D call TRBD2 (6 bases). Germline loops: CDR1 SGHNT, CDR2 YYREEE (reference sequence). The V and J ends lost 4 bases and 3 bases respectively, with 17 bases between them. This CDR3 is built from 16 residues. The CDR3 loop reads CASSPSGLGFYNEQFF. Here the CDR3 DNA reads TGTGCCAGCAGCCCCTCGGGACTCGGATTCTACAATGAGCAGTTCTTC.

The gene calls are TRBV5-1 and TRBJ2-5, with TRBD1 identical over 9 bases. The CDR3 contains 15 residues. CDR1 is SGHRS and CDR2 is YFSETQ in the germline V gene. V was pared by 4 bases and J by 7 bases, with 11 bases of the junction left unmatched. The CDR3 DNA sequence: TGCGCCAGCAGCCCGGGGGACAGGGACGTCGGGACCCAGTACTTC. The encoded protein is CASSPGDRDVGTQYF. Based on the CDR3 plus reference TRBV5-1 and TRBJ2-5, the full variable domain is KAGVTQTPRYLIKTRGQQVTLSCSPISGHRSVSWYQQTPGQGLQFLFEYFSETQRNKGNFPGRFSGRQFSNSRSEMNVSTLELGDSALYLCASSPGDRDVGTQYFGPGTRLLVL.

The table lists this clone with a few counts. The chain carries TRBV19 and TRBJ2-5; TRBD2 might be the D (5 bases). Germline CDR1 reads LNHDA; CDR2 reads SQIVND (reference sequence). Trimming took 6 bases from V and 3 from J, leaving 14 bases between them. The CDR3 totals 14 residues. CDR3 loop: CASSRTDFEETQYF. In DNA form, the CDR3 reads TGTGCCAGTAGCAGGACGGACTTTGAAGAGACCCAGTACTTC.

As to this clone: The same CDR3 also results from other DNA sequences found in this sample. The V and J genes are TRBV5-1 and TRBJ2-3, with 7 bases matching TRBD2. With 0 bases clipped from V and 3 bases from J, the junction kept 4 bases outside the gene matches. Germline V gene sequence: CDR1 SGHRS, CDR2 YFSETQ. The CDR3 is 15 amino acids. The CDR3 DNA is TGCGCCAGCAGCTTGGGCGGGGGAACTACAGATACGCAGTATTTT. This encodes CASSLGGGTTDTQYF.

The V and J genes are TRBV6-1 and TRBJ1-2; 8 nucleotides agree with TRBD1. CDR3 size: 15 residues. Germline CDR1 is MNHNS and CDR2 is SASEGT. Trimming at V came to 1 base and at J to 8 bases, leaving 9 bases not matched to a gene. In DNA, the CDR3 is TGTGCCAGCAGTGAAGAAGGACAGGGCACGGGGGGCTACACCTTC. Protein product: CASSEEGQGTGGYTF.

The chain employs TRBV23-1 and TRBJ1-5; D possibly corresponds to TRBD1 (6 bases). TRBV23-1 is given ORF status, its function remaining uncertain. The germline V and J ends were trimmed by 5 bases and 0 bases, with 11 bases remaining between them. The CDR3 runs to 15 residues. CDR3 in amino acids: CASSYTGSSNQPQHF. The CDR3, as DNA: TGCGCCAGCAGTTACACAGGGAGTAGCAATCAGCCCCAGCATTTT.

A single count supports this clone. This chain joins TRBV7-2 and TRBJ2-7; D remains unclear. The CDR3 runs 15 residues. Germline lookup yields CDR1 SGHTA and CDR2 FQGNSA. V lost 4 bases to trimming and J lost 2 bases, with 15 bases between them. The CDR3 sequence: CASSSSMFPPYEQYF. In nucleotides, the CDR3 is TGTGCCAGCAGCTCGTCCATGTTCCCCCCCTACGAGCAGTACTTC.

The chain carries TRBV4-2 and TRBJ2-7; 10 bases are a match to TRBD1. Germline-derived CDR1 and CDR2 are LGHNA and YNFKEQ. J was trimmed by 1 base and V by 4 bases; bases with no gene match: 19. The CDR3 runs to 20 residues. DNA of the CDR3: TGTGCCAGCAGCCGATACCATGGGGACAGGGGACGGGAGGGGTCCTACGAGCAGTACTTC. Its protein is CASSRYHGDRGREGSYEQYF.

As concerns this clone: Other DNA variants within this sample encode the same CDR3. The chain carries TRBV19 and TRBJ2-3; D gene ambiguous. Trimming took 3 bases from V and 6 from J, leaving 4 bases between them. The CDR3 is 11 amino acids. Germline lookup yields CDR1 LNHDA and CDR2 SQIVND (reference sequence). The CDR3 nucleotides read TGTGCCAGTAGTATCCGGGATACGCAGTATTTT. Translation gives CASSIRDTQYF. Full variable domain (missing parts from reference TRBV19 and TRBJ2-3): DGGITQSPKYLFRKEGQNVTLSCEQNLNHDAMYWYRQDPGQGLRLIYYSQIVNDFQKGDIAEGYSVSREKKESFPLTVTSAQKNPTAFYLCASSIRDTQYFGPGTRLTVL.

This clone has a single count. V usage is TRBV2 and J usage is TRBJ2-1, with TRBD2 matching 14 bases. The length of the CDR3 is 15 residues. The germline V gene encodes CDR1 SNHLY and CDR2 FYNNEI. Trimming removed 4 bases from V and 7 bases from J; junction bases left unmatched: 3. CDR3 loop: CASSGGLAGGNEQFF. For the CDR3, the DNA is TGTGCCAGCAGTGGAGGACTAGCGGGAGGAAATGAGCAGTTCTTC.

The chain recombines TRBV6-1 with TRBJ1-3; D is uncertain. Trimming stripped 1 base from V and 7 bases from J, with 5 bases between. This CDR3 contains 12 residues. Germline V lookup: CDR1 MNHNS, CDR2 SASEGT. CDR3 DNA: TGTGCCAGCAGTGAAGTAGGCAACACCATATATTTT. This translates into CASSEVGNTIYF.

Note on this clone: At the DNA level, this CDR3 is encoded by other sequences in the same sample as well. The rearrangement joins TRBV14 to TRBJ2-1; TRBD2 is a possible D gene (6 bases). The CDR3 is 13 amino acids. Germline CDR1 reads SGHDN; CDR2 reads FVKESK. Between the trimmed V and J ends, which lost 4 bases and 7 bases, there was a span of 11 bases. This CDR3 reads CASSPGTSNEQFF. CDR3 sequence (DNA): TGTGCCAGCAGCCCCGGGACTTCGAATGAGCAGTTCTTC.

This sequence joins TRBV27 and TRBJ1-2, with D tentatively TRBD1 (6 bases). The germline V gene encodes CDR1 MNHEY and CDR2 SMNVEV (reference sequence). Between the trimmed V and J ends, which lost 10 bases and 7 bases, there was a span of 19 bases. The CDR3 extends over 13 amino acids. The CDR3 DNA reads as TGTGCCACCTCAGGGGTAAGGGATGGTGGCTACACCTTC. It encodes CATSGVRDGGYTF.

There are a few counts of this clone. This rearrangement joins TRBV5-4 to TRBJ2-5; TRBD1 might be the D (5 bases). CDR3 length: 15 amino acids. The V end was cut by 1 base, the J end by 4 bases, with 14 bases between. Germline V gives CDR1 SGHNT, CDR2 YYREEE (reference sequence). CDR3 in amino acids: CASSLQGTSVETQYF. In DNA, the CDR3 is TGTGCCAGCAGCTTGCAGGGAACATCGGTAGAGACCCAGTACTTC. The variable domain in full, completed from reference TRBV5-4 and TRBJ2-5, reads ETGVTQSPTHLIKTRGQQVTLRCSSQSGHNTVSWYQQALGQGPQFIFQYYREEENGRGNFPPRFSGLQFPNYSSELNVNALELDDSALYLCASSLQGTSVETQYFGPGTRLLVL.

This clone was observed a handful of times. This chain connects TRBV29-1 to TRBJ1-1, with D possibly TRBD1 on 5 matching bases. This CDR3 has 12 residues. V lost 7 bases and J lost 8, with 17 bases in between. The germline CDR1 and CDR2 sequences are SQVTM and ANQGSEA. This CDR3 is CSGTGTAREAFF. For the CDR3, the DNA is TGCAGCGGTACCGGGACGGCCAGGGAAGCTTTCTTT.

This clone was seen once. Other DNA variants within this sample encode the same CDR3. The genes are TRBV28 and TRBJ2-6, with TRBD1 as a possible D gene (6 bases). The V and J ends lost 6 bases and 2 bases respectively, with 8 bases between them. CDR3 length: 14 residues. Per germline, CDR1 MDHEN and CDR2 SYDVKM. The CDR3 DNA sequence: TGTGCCAGCAGCTCAGGGGCTGGGGCCAACGTCCTGACTTTC. Amino acids: CASSSGAGANVLTF.

Regarding this clone: In the same sample, other DNA sequences code for this CDR3. CDR3 region: CASSLLNTGELFF. The CDR3 nucleotides are TGTGCCAGCAGCCTCCTTAACACCGGGGAGCTGTTTTTT. This chain links TRBV7-3 with TRBJ2-2; D unclear. The CDR3 is made up of 13 amino acids. V was trimmed by 5 bases and J by 2 bases, leaving 6 bases between them. Germline assignment: CDR1 SGHTA and CDR2 FQGTGA.

This rearrangement joins TRBV6-1 to TRBJ2-3; D remains ambiguous. V was pared by 3 bases and J by 3 bases, with 7 bases between. CDR3 size: 13 residues. Germline V gives CDR1 MNHNS, CDR2 SASEGT. The CDR3 sequence: CASSEPPTDTQYF. CDR3 sequence (DNA): TGTGCCAGCAGTGAGCCCCCTACAGATACGCAGTATTTT.

DNA for the CDR3: TGTGCCAGTAGTACCGGACAGGGGGCGCTTCCCCCTGTGGCTTTCTTT. Translation gives CASSTGQGALPPVAFF. V and J are TRBV19 and TRBJ1-1; 11 bases line up with TRBD1. This CDR3 region has 16 residues. Per germline, CDR1 LNHDA and CDR2 SQIVND (reference sequence). Germline trimming cut 4 bases from V and 11 bases from J; bases unmatched to any gene: 15.

This clone was observed at least ten times. The rearrangement uses TRBV7-2 and TRBJ2-7; 8 bases are a match to TRBD2. V trimming: 5 bases; J trimming: 0 bases; junction bases outside the gene matches: 12. CDR3 size: 17 residues. CDR1 and CDR2 from the germline V gene are SGHTA and FQGNSA. CDR3 nucleotides: TGTGCCAGCAGCCCCCGGGGGGGGAGTGCCTACTCCTACGAGCAGTACTTC. Its protein is CASSPRGGSAYSYEQYF.

The chain has TRBV5-1 and TRBJ2-1; D is unresolved. The CDR3 has 11 amino acids. Germline loops: CDR1 SGHRS, CDR2 YFSETQ. Trimming cost V 7 bases and J 4 bases, with 6 bases left between them. CDR3 sequence reads: CASPAYNEQFF. CDR3 sequence (DNA): TGCGCCAGCCCCGCTTACAATGAGCAGTTCTTC.

CDR3: CASSSLTAPGQGAKNIQYF. DNA for the CDR3: TGTGCCAGCAGTTCGCTTACAGCTCCGGGACAGGGGGCCAAAAACATTCAGTACTTC. This sequence joins TRBV27 and TRBJ2-4; 10 bases align to TRBD1. The germline V gene encodes CDR1 MNHEY and CDR2 SMNVEV (reference sequence). V was pared by 4 bases and J by 1 base, with 13 bases of the junction left unmatched. CDR3 length: 19 amino acids.

The chain uses TRBV15 and TRBJ1-1; 7 nucleotides agree with TRBD1. The ends lost 4 bases at V and 4 bases at J; junction bases unmatched: 12. This CDR3 is 16 amino acids long. CDR1 is LNHNV and CDR2 is YYDKDF in the germline V gene (reference sequence). DNA for the CDR3: TGTGCCACCAGCAAGAATGTAAGGGGGCGACGCACTGAAGCTTTCTTT. Translating it yields CATSKNVRGRRTEAFF.

V gene TRBV5-1 combines with J gene TRBJ2-1; D is undetermined. CDR1 SGHRS and CDR2 YFSETQ come from the germline V gene. CDR3 length: 15 amino acids. V was shortened by 3 bases and J by 4 bases, with 14 bases between the two germline ends. CDR3 protein: CASSSDRSAYNEQFF. CDR3 bases: TGCGCCAGCAGCTCAGACCGGTCCGCTTACAATGAGCAGTTCTTC. Full variable domain (rest looked up from reference TRBV5-1 and TRBJ2-1): KAGVTQTPRYLIKTRGQQVTLSCSPISGHRSVSWYQQTPGQGLQFLFEYFSETQRNKGNFPGRFSGRQFSNSRSEMNVSTLELGDSALYLCASSSDRSAYNEQFFGPGTRLTVL.